The text below deals with one TCR beta chain. This record belongs to a study of control samples from healthy donors and cancer patients. Germline CDR1 is SGHKS and CDR2 is YYEKEE (reference sequence). Germline trimming cut 1 base from V and 1 base from J; bases unmatched to any gene: 6. CDR3 length: 16 amino acids. Measured with immunoSEQ multiplex PCR; TCRdb has only the in-frame clones, and not every one. The sample consists of tens of thousands of clones, 85% to 90% of them appearing once. The sequence was obtained from a woman between 50 and 59 years old with colorectal cancer. Sequenced sample: PBMCs. V is TRBV5-5 and J is TRBJ1-1, with TRBD1 matching over 8 bases. DNA of the CDR3: TGTGCCAGCAGCTTGTTCCAGGGGGCGGGGAACACTGAAGCTTTCTTT. Protein product: CASSLFQGAGNTEAFF.